The following is a T cell receptor beta chain sequence with its context. Its antigen is not known. The entry originates in a study of T-cell memory formation after mild COVID-19. Study background: In these data, TCR clusters were largely donor specific.

General study points: Contracting clones from day 15 to 85 showed balanced CD4/CD8; later expanders favored CD4+.

This CDR3 is built from 15 residues. Trimming took off 4 bases at V and 2 bases at J, with 17 bases between the two ends. Germline V gene data show CDR1 as SQVTM and CDR2 as ANQGSEA. The TCR alpha and TCR beta cDNA libraries, bearing sample barcodes and UMIs, were generated by 5'RACE using constant-segment primers. TCRdb fed the 5' RACE reads into MiXCR, producing one record per CDR3 protein. The profile shows approximately 580,000 distinct CDR3 sequences, roughly 22% of them singletons. The specimen was PBMCs or a T cell subset sorted from them (not recorded which). The TCR originated in an adult woman who had mild COVID-19 (a few samples of this study predate the infection). Cell type and time point are not known. This chain uses TRBV29-1 with TRBJ1-1, with TRBD1 as a possible D gene (5 bases). In nucleotides, the CDR3 is TGCAGCGTTGCCCCTAAATACGACAGAAACACTGAAGCTTTCTTT. Translated, it gives CSVAPKYDRNTEAFF.